This entry lists 23 T cell receptor beta chains sequenced from one sample in a study of OX40 agonist ivuxolimab in advanced cancers. Produced via immunoSEQ multiplex PCR; TCRdb's table is partial and in-frame only. The table lists 94,000 or so clones, around four fifths of them singletons. The starting material was CD4+ or CD8+ T cells sorted from blood, obtained in a trial of the OX40 agonist ivuxolimab. Source of these receptors: an adult with an advanced solid tumor such as melanoma, head and neck, liver or kidney cancer.

The gene calls are TRBV5-1 and TRBJ1-6, with D tentatively TRBD1 (5 bases). CDR3 length: 16 residues. V was trimmed by 0 bases and J by 6 bases, leaving 13 bases between them. The germline V gene has CDR1 SGHRS and CDR2 YFSETQ. CDR3 nucleotides: TGCGCCAGCAGCTTGGGACAGTTGGAAGGTAATTCACCCCTCCACTTT. The encoded protein is CASSLGQLEGNSPLHF.

The rearrangement uses TRBV4-1 and TRBJ2-5; TRBD1 matches at 10 bases. Trimming at V came to 3 bases and at J to 3 bases, leaving 4 bases not matched to a gene. Germline CDR1 MGHRA, CDR2 YSYEKL. This CDR3 is built from 15 residues. CDR3 coding DNA: TGCGCCAGCAGCCAGAGCGGGACAGGGGAAGAGACCCAGTACTTC. Amino acid sequence: CASSQSGTGEETQYF.

V gene TRBV5-1 combines with J gene TRBJ2-7; TRBD1 aligns across 11 bases. The CDR3 sequence is 15 residues long. Germline CDR1 is SGHRS and CDR2 is YFSETQ. V shed 4 bases and J 5 bases; nucleotides not matched to a gene: 8. DNA for the CDR3: TGCGCCAGCAGCCTTAGGACAGGGGGCTGGAACGAGCAGTACTTC. Encoded protein: CASSLRTGGWNEQYF.

This chain joins TRBV19 and TRBJ1-5, with TRBD1 matching over 7 bases. Looked up from germline, CDR1 is LNHDA and CDR2 is SQIVND (reference sequence). This CDR3 is 14 amino acids long. The V and J ends lost 6 bases and 3 bases, in that order; junction bases with no gene match: 5. The CDR3 nucleotides are TGTGCCAGTAGACGGGGGACAGACAATCAGCCCCAGCATTTT. As protein: CASRRGTDNQPQHF.

The V and J genes are TRBV10-3 and TRBJ2-1, with 12 nucleotides matching TRBD2. V gave up 5 bases and J gave up 0 bases; unmatched junction bases: 2. The CDR3 runs to 16 residues. CDR1 and CDR2 from the germline V gene are ENHRY and SYGVKD. The CDR3 is CAISPTSGSSYNEQFF. In DNA, the CDR3 is TGTGCCATCAGTCCGACTAGCGGGAGCTCCTACAATGAGCAGTTCTTC.

The rearrangement links TRBV18 to TRBJ2-6, with 9 nucleotides matching TRBD2. The germline gives CDR1 KGHSH, CDR2 LQKENI. This CDR3 has 19 amino acids. V was clipped by 6 bases and J by 0 bases; unmatched bases: 12. CDR3 loop: CASSLRASGVLSGANVLTF. The CDR3 region has the DNA TGTGCCAGCTCCCTCAGGGCTAGCGGGGTCCTCTCTGGGGCCAACGTCCTGACTTTC.

The rearrangement links TRBV4-2 to TRBJ2-3, with D possibly TRBD2 on 6 matching bases. The germline CDR1 and CDR2 sequences are LGHNA and YNFKEQ. This CDR3 has 16 amino acids. Trimming cost V 0 bases and J 0 bases, with 10 bases left between them. The CDR3 region has the DNA TGTGCCAGCAGCCAAGACGTGGGGGGAAGCACAGATACGCAGTATTTT. This encodes CASSQDVGGSTDTQYF.

The chain recombines TRBV5-8 with TRBJ1-4; D uncertain. Trimming left V 0 bases short and J 4 bases short, with 4 bases between. There are 13 residues in the CDR3. Germline V lookup: CDR1 SGHTS, CDR2 YDEGEE. CDR3 sequence (DNA): TGTGCCAGCAGCTTGGCGGGTAATGAAAAACTGTTTTTT. Translating gives CASSLAGNEKLFF.

The rearrangement joins TRBV7-6 to TRBJ1-1; TRBD1 matches 7 bases. Germline CDR1 reads SGHVS; CDR2 reads FNYEAQ. The CDR3 is 16 residues long. The V segment lost 1 base and the J segment 6 bases; nucleotides outside the gene matches: 11. CDR3 protein: CASSLERQGQGAEAFF. In DNA form, the CDR3 reads TGTGCCAGCAGCTTAGAGAGACAGGGACAAGGGGCTGAAGCTTTCTTT.

The V call is TRBV10-1, the J call TRBJ1-1; no clear D. Germline values: CDR1 WNHNN, CDR2 SYGVQD (reference sequence). Between the trimmed V and J ends, which lost 6 bases and 0 bases, there was a span of 8 bases. The CDR3 has 13 amino acids. The CDR3 nucleotides are TGCGCCAGCAGCGGAAACATGAACACTGAAGCTTTCTTT. Encoded protein: CASSGNMNTEAFF.

The J gene is TRBJ1-5, the V gene TRBV7-2; D gene uncertain. This CDR3 has 14 residues. Germline CDR1 is SGHTA and CDR2 is FQGNSA. Trimming stripped 9 bases from V and 2 bases from J, with 14 bases between. CDR3 residues: CASSPGRGNQPQHF. CDR3 nucleotides: TGTGCCAGTTCCCCGGGGAGGGGCAATCAGCCCCAGCATTTT.

The chain is built from TRBV9 and TRBJ1-4; D not certain. This CDR3 is built from 16 residues. Per germline, CDR1 SGDLS and CDR2 YYNGEE. Trimming removed 0 bases from V and 8 bases from J, with 17 bases in between. The CDR3 is CASSVGLGREGEKLFF. The DNA of the CDR3 is TGTGCCAGCAGCGTAGGTTTAGGCCGGGAAGGGGAAAAACTGTTTTTT.

This chain connects TRBV12-5 to TRBJ1-2; TRBD1 agrees at 7 bases. This CDR3 is 15 amino acids long. Trimming cost V 1 base and J 8 bases; bases outside gene matches: 10. Germline CDR1 reads LGHNT; CDR2 reads FRNRAP. The CDR3 sequence is CASGLDRGTASGYTF. The CDR3 DNA is TGTGCTAGTGGTTTGGACAGGGGTACGGCTTCCGGCTACACCTTC.

This clone occurred once. This chain uses TRBV7-9 with TRBJ1-2; 7 nucleotides align to TRBD1. The CDR3 contains 15 residues. Germline V gives CDR1 SEHNR, CDR2 FQNEAQ (reference sequence). V lost 5 bases, J lost 5 bases, and 11 bases stayed unmatched. CDR3 nucleotide sequence: TGTGCCAGCAGCAAACAGGGGTTTGAGGGGTATGGCTACACCTTC. It codes for CASSKQGFEGYGYTF.

Only one count was recorded for this clone. The CDR3 DNA reads as TGCGCCAGCAGCCAATGGGGACCGCTCCTAGCCAAAAACATTCAGTACTTC. This gives the protein CASSQWGPLLAKNIQYF. The chain links TRBV4-1 to TRBJ2-4; D tentatively reads TRBD1 or TRBD2 (5 bases each). The CDR3 contains 17 residues. Germline CDR1 reads MGHRA; CDR2 reads YSYEKL. V lost 2 bases to trimming and J lost 0 bases, with 14 bases between them.

This chain connects TRBV2 to TRBJ1-3; D is possibly TRBD1 (5 bases). Trimming removed 6 bases at V and 4 bases at J, with 7 bases between. This CDR3 comprises 12 residues. Germline CDR1 SNHLY, CDR2 FYNNEI. CDR3 coding DNA: TGTGCCAGCAGAAACAGGGGAAACACCATATATTTT. It translates to CASRNRGNTIYF.

V and J are TRBV4-1 and TRBJ2-4, with D unresolved. This CDR3 is 15 amino acids long. The ends were cut back, 0 bases at V and 2 bases at J, with 8 bases in the middle. Germline CDR1 and CDR2: MGHRA and YSYEKL. The CDR3 loop is CASSQEGHPKNIQYF. For the CDR3, the DNA is TGCGCCAGCAGCCAAGAGGGTCATCCCAAAAACATTCAGTACTTC.

The chain carries TRBV28 and TRBJ2-7; D is ambiguous. Germline V gene data show CDR1 as MDHEN and CDR2 as SYDVKM. Trimming removed 3 bases at V and 1 base at J, with 10 bases between. CDR3 size: 14 residues. CDR3 in DNA: TGTGCCAGCAGTTTTTCTGGCGGATCCTACGAGCAGTACTTC. Translation gives CASSFSGGSYEQYF. Using reference TRBV28 and TRBJ2-7 for the parts outside the CDR3, the full variable domain is DVKVTQSSRYLVKRTGEKVFLECVQDMDHENMFWYRQDPGLGLRLIYFSYDVKMKEKGDIPEGYSVSREKKERFSLILESASTNQTSMYLCASSFSGGSYEQYFGPGTRLTVT.

V usage is TRBV2 and J usage is TRBJ1-1; D may be TRBD1 (6 bases). V was trimmed by 7 bases and J by 1 base, leaving 10 bases between them. CDR3 length equals 13 residues. The V gene's germline CDR1 is SNHLY and CDR2 FYNNEI. CDR3 amino acids: CASKAQGNTEAFF. CDR3 sequence (DNA): TGTGCCAGCAAGGCACAGGGGAACACTGAAGCTTTCTTT. Together with reference TRBV2 and TRBJ1-1, the CDR3 gives the full variable domain: EPEVTQTPSHQVTQMGQEVILRCVPISNHLYFYWYRQILGQKVEFLVSFYNNEISEKSEIFDDQFSVERPDGSNFTLKIRSTKLEDSAMYFCASKAQGNTEAFFGQGTRLTVV.

V gene TRBV11-3 combines with J gene TRBJ2-2, with D possibly matching TRBD2 (6 bases). V lost 4 bases and J 5 bases, leaving 17 bases between the germline ends. CDR1 and CDR2 from the germline V gene are SGHNT and YENEEA. There are 16 residues in the CDR3. The CDR3 sequence: CASSSPYMGGTGELFF. DNA of the CDR3: TGTGCCAGCAGCTCCCCCTACATGGGGGGAACCGGGGAGCTGTTTTTT.

The chain uses TRBV7-2 and TRBJ2-7; 9 positions agree with TRBD1. The germline CDR1 and CDR2 sequences are SGHTA and FQGNSA. J lost 2 bases, V lost 1 base, and 3 bases had no gene match. The CDR3 has 15 residues. DNA of the CDR3: TGTGCCAGCAGCTTAGAACAGGGGGCGACCTACGAGCAGTACGTC. Protein: CASSLEQGATYEQYV.

The chain combines TRBV5-1 with TRBJ2-1; 7 bases align to TRBD2. J gave up 12 bases and V 4 bases, and 19 bases lay outside the gene matches. Per the germline V gene, CDR1 is SGHRS and CDR2 is YFSETQ. The CDR3 is 16 residues long. The DNA for the CDR3 is TGCGCCAGCAGCCCATCAAGCGGGGCGGCCTTTCAATCGCAGTTCTTC. Its translation is CASSPSSGAAFQSQFF.

The rearrangement uses TRBV27 and TRBJ2-5, with 9 bases that match TRBD1. This CDR3 comprises 14 residues. Trimming removed 5 bases from V and 2 bases from J; junction bases left unmatched: 3. The germline V gene encodes CDR1 MNHEY and CDR2 SMNVEV (reference sequence). Here the CDR3 DNA reads TGTGCCAGCAGTCGACAGGGGGTGCAAGAGACCCAGTACTTC. Translating it yields CASSRQGVQETQYF.